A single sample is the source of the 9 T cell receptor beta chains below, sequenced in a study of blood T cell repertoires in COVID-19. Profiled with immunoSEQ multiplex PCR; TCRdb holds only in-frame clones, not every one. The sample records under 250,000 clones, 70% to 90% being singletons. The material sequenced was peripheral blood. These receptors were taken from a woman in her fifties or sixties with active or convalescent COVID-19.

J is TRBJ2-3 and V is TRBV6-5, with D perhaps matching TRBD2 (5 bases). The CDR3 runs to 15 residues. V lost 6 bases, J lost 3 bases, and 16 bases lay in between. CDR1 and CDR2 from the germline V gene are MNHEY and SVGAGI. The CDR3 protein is CASRSPGRPTDTQYF. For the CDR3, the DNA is TGTGCCAGCAGATCCCCGGGAAGGCCGACAGATACGCAGTATTTT.

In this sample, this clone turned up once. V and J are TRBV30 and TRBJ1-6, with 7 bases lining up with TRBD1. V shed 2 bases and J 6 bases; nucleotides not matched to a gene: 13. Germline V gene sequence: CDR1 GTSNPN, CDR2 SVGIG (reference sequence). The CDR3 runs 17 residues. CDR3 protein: CAWSPLDRAVGNSPLHF. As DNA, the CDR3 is TGTGCCTGGAGTCCCCTTGACAGGGCTGTGGGTAATTCACCCCTCCACTTT.

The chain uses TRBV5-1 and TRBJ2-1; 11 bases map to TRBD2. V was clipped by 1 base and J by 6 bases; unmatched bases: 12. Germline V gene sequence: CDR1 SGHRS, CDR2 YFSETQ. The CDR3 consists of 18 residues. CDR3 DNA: TGCGCCAGCAGCTTGCTTTTTCCCGGGACTAGCGGATTCAATGAGCAGTTCTTC. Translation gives CASSLLFPGTSGFNEQFF.

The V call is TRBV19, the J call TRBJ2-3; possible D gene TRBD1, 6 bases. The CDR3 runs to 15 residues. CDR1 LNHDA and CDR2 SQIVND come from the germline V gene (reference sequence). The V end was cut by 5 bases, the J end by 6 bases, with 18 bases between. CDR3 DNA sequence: TGTGCCAGTAGTCGGGTACAGGGAAATTTTGATACGCAGTATTTT. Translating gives CASSRVQGNFDTQYF.

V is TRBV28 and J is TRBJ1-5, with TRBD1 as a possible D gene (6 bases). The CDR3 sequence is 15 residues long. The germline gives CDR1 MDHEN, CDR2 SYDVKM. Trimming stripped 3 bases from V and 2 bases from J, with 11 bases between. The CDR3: CASSFQGPRNQPQHF. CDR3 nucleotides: TGTGCCAGCAGTTTCCAGGGGCCCCGCAATCAGCCCCAGCATTTT.

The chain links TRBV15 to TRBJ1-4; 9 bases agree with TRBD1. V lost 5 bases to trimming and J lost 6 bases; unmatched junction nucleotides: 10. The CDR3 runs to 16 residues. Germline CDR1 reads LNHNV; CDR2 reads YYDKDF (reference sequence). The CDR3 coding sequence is TGTGCCACCAGCTCGGTCCGGGACAGGGCACATGAAAAACTGTTTTTT. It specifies CATSSVRDRAHEKLFF.

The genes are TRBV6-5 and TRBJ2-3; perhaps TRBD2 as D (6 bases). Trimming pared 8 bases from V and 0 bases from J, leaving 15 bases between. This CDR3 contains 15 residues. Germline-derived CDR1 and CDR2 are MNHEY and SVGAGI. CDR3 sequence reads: CASRGLRGSTDTQYF. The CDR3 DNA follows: TGTGCCAGCCGAGGTTTGCGGGGTAGCACAGATACGCAGTATTTT.

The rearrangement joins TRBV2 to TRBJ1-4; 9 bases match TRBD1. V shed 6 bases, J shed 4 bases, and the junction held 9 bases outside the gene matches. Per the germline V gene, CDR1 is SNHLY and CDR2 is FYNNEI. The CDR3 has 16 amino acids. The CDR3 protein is CASSRDRDSYNEKLFF. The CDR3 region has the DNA TGTGCCAGCAGCCGGGACAGGGATTCATATAATGAAAAACTGTTTTTT.

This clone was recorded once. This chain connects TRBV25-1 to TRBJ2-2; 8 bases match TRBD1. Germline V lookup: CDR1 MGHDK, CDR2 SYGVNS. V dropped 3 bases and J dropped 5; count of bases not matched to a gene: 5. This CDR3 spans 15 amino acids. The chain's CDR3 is CASSESTGVTGELFF. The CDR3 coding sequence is TGTGCCAGCAGTGAGTCGACAGGGGTGACCGGGGAGCTGTTTTTT.